One sample yielded the 28 T cell receptor beta chains listed below, sequenced in a study of beta chain features in type 1 diabetes. Study-wide findings and caveats: Patients with Type 1 diabetes showed moderately but significantly shorter TCRB CDR3s in all four CD4+ subsets.

Every isolated RNA sample was fully reverse transcribed, so sequencing captured expressed TCRB transcripts. Clones were sequenced by immunoSEQ multiplex PCR, and TCRdb holds only the in-frame ones, with some missing. The data show hundreds of thousands of clones, over 12% seen once. Antigens of these TCRs are unknown. The specimen was naive CD4+ T cells from blood. These receptors came from a young man with type 1 diabetes.

This clone was counted a few times. V gene TRBV4-3 combines with J gene TRBJ1-2; no definite D call. CDR1 LGHNA and CDR2 YSLEER come from the germline V gene. Trimming took off 1 base at V and 6 bases at J, with 24 bases between the two ends. The CDR3 runs 18 residues. Here the CDR3 DNA reads TGCGCCAGCAGCCAAGGCTCTCACCCGGGCCGAAATACGGATGGCTACACCTTC. It encodes CASSQGSHPGRNTDGYTF.

A few counts support this clone. This chain uses TRBV28 with TRBJ1-1, with 8 bases that match TRBD1. The CDR3 covers 15 residues. Trimming removed 2 bases from V and 0 bases from J; junction bases left unmatched: 2. Germline values: CDR1 MDHEN, CDR2 SYDVKM. Here the CDR3 DNA reads TGTGCCAGCAGTTTACCCAGGGGGCTGAACACTGAAGCTTTCTTT. Its protein is CASSLPRGLNTEAFF.

This clone occurred a few times. This rearrangement joins TRBV28 to TRBJ1-4; D uncertain. Germline values: CDR1 MDHEN, CDR2 SYDVKM. The CDR3 has 14 amino acids. V lost 11 bases to trimming and J lost 8 bases, with 21 bases between them. CDR3 sequence: CAGRSRPPREKLFF. The CDR3 DNA is TGTGCCGGGCGCTCTAGGCCGCCTAGAGAAAAACTGTTTTTT.

This clone came up a few times. The genes are TRBV5-1 and TRBJ1-5, with TRBD1 identical over 9 bases. This CDR3 contains 16 residues. Germline loops: CDR1 SGHRS, CDR2 YFSETQ. Trimming cost V 0 bases and J 5 bases; bases outside gene matches: 6. The CDR3 DNA follows: TGCGCCAGCAGCTTGGAGGGACAGGGACGTGATCAGCCCCAGCATTTT. Amino acids: CASSLEGQGRDQPQHF. The full variable domain, with the rest looked up from reference TRBV5-1 and TRBJ1-5, is KAGVTQTPRYLIKTRGQQVTLSCSPISGHRSVSWYQQTPGQGLQFLFEYFSETQRNKGNFPGRFSGRQFSNSRSEMNVSTLELGDSALYLCASSLEGQGRDQPQHFGDGTRLSIL.

This chain connects TRBV7-9 to TRBJ2-3; 14 bases agree with TRBD2. The V and J ends lost 4 bases and 3 bases, in that order; junction bases with no gene match: 9. CDR1 and CDR2 from the germline V gene are SEHNR and FQNEAQ (reference sequence). The CDR3 is 18 amino acids. The CDR3 coding sequence is TGTGCCAGCAGCTCATATAAAGGACTAGCGGGAGGAACAGATACGCAGTATTTT. Translated: CASSSYKGLAGGTDTQYF.

This clone has just a few counts. The V gene is TRBV4-1, the J gene TRBJ1-4; tentatively, D is TRBD1 (6 bases). Germline CDR1 MGHRA, CDR2 YSYEKL. CDR3 length: 16 residues. The V end lost 2 bases, the J end lost 5 bases, and 15 bases lay between the germline ends. This chain's CDR3 is CASSQTPGHANEKLFF. CDR3 nucleotides: TGCGCCAGCAGCCAAACTCCGGGACACGCCAATGAAAAACTGTTTTTT.

The sample holds a few counts of this clone. The chain links TRBV7-9 to TRBJ1-2, with 8 bases lining up with TRBD1. Trimming cost V 1 base and J 6 bases; bases outside gene matches: 4. CDR1 SEHNR and CDR2 FQNEAQ come from the germline V gene (reference sequence). This CDR3 is built from 14 residues. In nucleotides, the CDR3 is TGTGCCAGCAGCTTAGGGCAGACAGGGGATGGCTACACCTTC. This sequence encodes CASSLGQTGDGYTF.

The rearrangement links TRBV7-9 to TRBJ1-4; unclear D gene. Germline CDR1 reads SEHNR; CDR2 reads FQNEAQ (reference sequence). The CDR3 consists of 16 residues. V shed 5 bases and J shed 0 bases, with 13 bases lying between them. CDR3 in DNA: TGTGCCAGCAGCCTAAGTACCGGCTCAACTAATGAAAAACTGTTTTTT. Translated: CASSLSTGSTNEKLFF.

This clone was picked up a small number of times. This sequence joins TRBV11-3 and TRBJ2-1, with 10 bases that match TRBD2. V lost 5 bases, J lost 2 bases, and 6 bases stayed unmatched. The CDR3 runs 16 residues. From germline, CDR1 is SGHNT and CDR2 YENEEA. The CDR3 sequence is CASSQGAGGPYNEQFF. CDR3 nucleotides: TGTGCCAGCAGCCAGGGAGCGGGGGGGCCCTACAATGAGCAGTTCTTC.

V and J are TRBV10-1 and TRBJ2-1; D not resolved. The CDR3 length is 13 residues. V lost 2 bases and J 9 bases, leaving 11 bases between the germline ends. From germline, CDR1 is WNHNN and CDR2 SYGVQD (reference sequence). Here the CDR3 reads CASSEGRPGEQFF. DNA for the CDR3: TGCGCCAGCAGTGAGGGCCGTCCGGGTGAGCAGTTCTTC.

This clone was seen only a few times. The chain uses TRBV7-3 and TRBJ2-3, with D maybe TRBD2 (6 bases). V lost 5 bases, J lost 2 bases, and 8 bases lay in between. Germline V gene sequence: CDR1 SGHTA, CDR2 FQGTGA. This CDR3 has 13 residues. CDR3 bases: TGTGCCAGCAGCGGGGGGATCACAGATACGCAGTATTTT. This codes for CASSGGITDTQYF.

This clone was seen a handful of times. This chain joins TRBV4-3 and TRBJ2-7, with D perhaps assigned TRBD1 or TRBD2 (5 bases each). The V gene lost 8 bases and the J gene lost 7 bases, with 24 bases spanning the gap. This CDR3 has 15 amino acids. The germline CDR1 and CDR2 sequences are LGHNA and YSLEER. The CDR3, as DNA: TGCGCCAGCTCCCAACAGCAGGGCTTCCCGGGGGAGCAGTACTTC. It translates to CASSQQQGFPGEQYF.

This clone was found a few times. This chain connects TRBV6-5 to TRBJ2-4; D perhaps matches TRBD2 (5 bases). Trimming removed 0 bases from V and 0 bases from J, with 6 bases in between. The germline V gene has CDR1 MNHEY and CDR2 SVGAGI. The CDR3 loop spans 15 amino acids. CDR3 sequence (DNA): TGTGCCAGCAGTTACTCGACTAAAGCCAAAAACATTCAGTACTTC. This translates into CASSYSTKAKNIQYF.

As to this clone: Germline is not matched at one junction end, which may reflect a read error. The V call is TRBV30, the J call TRBJ2-3; 7 bases map to TRBD1. The germline gives CDR1 GTSNPN, CDR2 SVGIG (reference sequence). This CDR3 comprises 14 residues. As DNA, the CDR3 is TGTGCCTGGAGTCCCGGGACAGCCACAGGTACGCAGTATTTT. Protein sequence: CAWSPGTATGTQYF.

The chain has TRBV2 and TRBJ1-5; a weak D match, TRBD1 (5 bases). V gave up 1 base and J gave up 1 base, with 11 bases separating them. Per the germline V gene, CDR1 is SNHLY and CDR2 is FYNNEI. CDR3 length: 16 amino acids. DNA for the CDR3: TGTGCCAGCAGTGAAGGGGGACTGAAAAGCAATCAGCCCCAGCATTTT. This codes for CASSEGGLKSNQPQHF.

This clone was counted between two and nine times. The chain recombines TRBV7-2 with TRBJ2-2; 7 bases are shared with TRBD1. The CDR3 length is 14 residues. Looked up from germline, CDR1 is SGHTA and CDR2 is FQGNSA. After removal of 4 bases from V and 7 bases from J, the junction contained 6 bases not matched to a gene. This CDR3 is CASSSTGQYGELFF. DNA of the CDR3: TGTGCCAGCAGCTCCACGGGACAGTACGGGGAGCTGTTTTTT.

This rearrangement joins TRBV30 to TRBJ2-3, with no clear D. Germline assignment: CDR1 GTSNPN and CDR2 SVGIG (reference sequence). The V end lost 5 bases, the J end lost 0 bases, and 6 bases lay between the germline ends. The CDR3 runs 12 residues. CDR3 region: CAWGASTDTQYF. The CDR3 coding sequence is TGTGCCTGGGGAGCTAGCACAGATACGCAGTATTTT.

This clone was seen more than once but under ten times. The V and J genes are TRBV9 and TRBJ2-7; D gene ambiguous. Trimming shortened V by 0 bases and J by 1 base, and 8 bases separated the two germline ends. Germline V CDR1 and CDR2: SGDLS, YYNGEE. The CDR3 loop spans 14 amino acids. The CDR3: CASSVDWPSYEQYF. CDR3 DNA: TGTGCCAGCAGCGTAGACTGGCCATCCTACGAGCAGTACTTC.

This clone has more than one count but fewer than ten. The chain carries TRBV7-2 and TRBJ2-7; maybe TRBD2 (7 bases). Trimming pared 11 bases from V and 4 bases from J, leaving 15 bases between. The CDR3 runs to 12 residues. Germline V gene sequence: CDR1 SGHTA, CDR2 FQGNSA. This chain's CDR3 is CASGGGRYEQYF. The CDR3 DNA reads TGTGCCTCGGGCGGGGGCAGGTACGAGCAGTACTTC.

J is TRBJ2-1 and V is TRBV28, with 12 bases identical to TRBD2. Germline V gene data show CDR1 as MDHEN and CDR2 as SYDVKM. The CDR3 loop spans 16 amino acids. Unmatched junction bases numbered 12, after V lost 3 bases and J lost 12 bases. This CDR3 reads CASSFFGTSGSWAQFF. As DNA, the CDR3 is TGTGCCAGCAGTTTTTTTGGGACTAGCGGGTCGTGGGCGCAGTTCTTC.

Only a few counts were recorded for this clone. The chain couples TRBV2 to TRBJ1-2; D remains ambiguous. Germline V CDR1 and CDR2: SNHLY, FYNNEI. V was trimmed by 0 bases and J by 7 bases, leaving 9 bases between them. The CDR3 contains 13 residues. The DNA of the CDR3 is TGTGCCAGCAGTGAAGCGCAGAGGGTTGGCTACACCTTC. Translating gives CASSEAQRVGYTF.

This clone was counted a single time. This chain joins TRBV7-2 and TRBJ2-5; TRBD1 agrees at 7 bases. The ends lost 5 bases at V and 4 bases at J; junction bases unmatched: 7. Germline loops: CDR1 SGHTA, CDR2 FQGNSA. This CDR3 spans 14 amino acids. Here the CDR3 DNA reads TGTGCCAGCAGCCCGACAGGGATAGGAGAGACCCAGTACTTC. It specifies CASSPTGIGETQYF.

The V call is TRBV5-6, the J call TRBJ1-5, with no clear D. Germline V gene lookup returns CDR1 SGHDT and CDR2 YYEEEE. V lost 4 bases and J lost 5, with 4 bases in between. This CDR3 contains 11 residues. The CDR3 loop reads CASSDHQPQHF. CDR3 coding DNA: TGTGCCAGCAGCGACCATCAGCCCCAGCATTTT.

The rearrangement uses TRBV28 and TRBJ1-6, with D unresolved. The CDR3 has 13 residues. V was trimmed by 7 bases and J by 10 bases, leaving 14 bases between them. Germline V CDR1 and CDR2: MDHEN, SYDVKM. CDR3 sequence: CASTVLPVSPLHF. CDR3 bases: TGTGCCAGCACCGTTCTACCGGTATCACCCCTCCACTTT.

In this sample, this clone turned up a few times. CDR3 loop: CAWSPRDWDTQYF. CDR3 nucleotides: TGTGCCTGGAGTCCGCGCGACTGGGATACGCAGTATTTT. The chain couples TRBV30 to TRBJ2-3; D is unresolved. The CDR3 is made up of 13 amino acids. Trimming took 2 bases from V and 6 from J, leaving 12 bases between them. Germline V gene data show CDR1 as GTSNPN and CDR2 as SVGIG (reference sequence).

This sequence joins TRBV5-4 and TRBJ2-7; 11 positions agree with TRBD1. V lost 4 bases and J lost 0; bases outside the gene matches: 3. Germline lookup yields CDR1 SGHNT and CDR2 YYREEE (reference sequence). The CDR3 length is 15 residues. The CDR3 region has the DNA TGTGCCAGCAGCCCGGGGACAGGGGGCTCCTACGAGCAGTACTTC. Translated: CASSPGTGGSYEQYF.

The rearrangement joins TRBV15 to TRBJ1-5, with D perhaps TRBD1 (5 bases). The germline V gene encodes CDR1 LNHNV and CDR2 YYDKDF (reference sequence). Trimming took off 5 bases at V and 5 bases at J, with 16 bases between the two ends. The CDR3 has 15 residues. In DNA form, the CDR3 reads TGTGCCACCAGCCGCGGGGCCGGCAGGGATCAGCCCCAGCATTTT. It is translated as CATSRGAGRDQPQHF.

The chain uses TRBV30 and TRBJ2-1; 10 bases line up with TRBD2. CDR3 length: 17 residues. Germline V gene data show CDR1 as GTSNPN and CDR2 as SVGIG (reference sequence). The ends lost 3 bases at V and 3 bases at J; junction bases unmatched: 11. DNA for the CDR3: TGTGCCTGGAGCGGTACCGGACTAGCGGAGAGCTACAATGAGCAGTTCTTC. Translation: CAWSGTGLAESYNEQFF. Complete variable domain (other parts from reference TRBV30 and TRBJ2-1): SQTIHQWPATLVQPVGSPLSLECTVEGTSNPNLYWYRQAAGRGLQLLFYSVGIGQISSEVPQNLSASRPQDRQFILSSKKLLLSDSGFYLCAWSGTGLAESYNEQFFGPGTRLTVL.